The present entry profiles one T cell receptor beta chain with its context. The CDR3 runs to 12 residues. Trimming took 5 bases from V and 9 from J; bases not matched to a gene: 6. Germline V gene data show CDR1 as MDHEN and CDR2 as SYDVKM. 13 Jbeta primers and 60 Vbeta primers were used for the PCR. TCRdb's copy holds only in-frame clones and misses some; the assay was immunoSEQ multiplex PCR. The sample includes tens of thousands of clones, 85% to 95% of them seen just once. This record belongs to a study of cytomegalovirus exposure and HLA in healthy donors. At the level of the study: Falling in the Caucasian-associated ancestry cluster were roughly 86% of under 500 genotyped donors.

The sequence was collected from a woman in her late teens or twenties in good health and CMV-seronegative. The rearrangement joins TRBV28 to TRBJ2-7; 8 positions agree with TRBD1. The sequenced sample consisted of PBMCs. The CDR3 loop reads CASSPLGTGQYF. CDR3 sequence (DNA): TGTGCCAGCAGTCCCCTCGGGACAGGGCAGTACTTC. The entire variable domain, with the rest obtained from reference TRBV28 and TRBJ2-7, is as follows: DVKVTQSSRYLVKRTGEKVFLECVQDMDHENMFWYRQDPGLGLRLIYFSYDVKMKEKGDIPEGYSVSREKKERFSLILESASTNQTSMYLCASSPLGTGQYFGPGTRLTVT.